This T cell receptor beta chain was captured by sequencing in a study of T cell repertoires in cytomegalovirus infection. The CDR3 spans 15 residues. CDR1 and CDR2 from the germline V gene are SNHLY and FYNNEI. Trimming cost V 6 bases and J 4 bases; bases outside gene matches: 7. TCRdb called the reads again in MiXCR, with one record for every CDR3 protein. The sample carries about 300,000 distinct CDR3 sequences, 25% recorded once. The sample comprised PBMCs. The sequence was obtained from a human donor in good health (CMV status not recorded). Some clones in this sample may be carry-over from other donors' samples. The genes are TRBV2 and TRBJ2-7, with TRBD2 identical over 12 bases. The CDR3 DNA is TGTGCCAGCAGGAAAACTAGCGGGGGGTTTTACGAGCAGTACTTC. It specifies CASRKTSGGFYEQYF.